Shown below are 14 T cell receptor beta chains from a single sample sequenced in a study of Graves' ophthalmopathy and Graves' hyperthyroidism listed by TCRdb under 2018. Instrument on record: Illumina HiSeq 2000. For repertoire sequencing, TCR beta CDR3 regions were amplified from RNA transcripts. A first-round RT-PCR used HTBI primers with the Qiagen OneStep RT-PCR kit, followed by a second-round multiplex PCR, size selection and purification. Clones were called with MiXCR by TCRdb after fastp trimmed the public reads at Q25, and only in-frame beta chains were retained. Every distinct CDR3 protein forms one entry, paired with its most common genes and DNA. In all, the sample holds approximately 640,000 distinct CDR3 sequences, and approximately 39% of those were seen once. Roughly 3% of the sample belongs to the ten largest clones. Sequenced input: peripheral blood. These receptors all come from an adult man with Graves' ophthalmopathy.

The V and J genes are TRBV2 and TRBJ2-1; TRBD2 might be the D (5 bases). The V end was cut by 6 bases, the J end by 3 bases, with 6 bases between. From germline, CDR1 is SNHLY and CDR2 FYNNEI. This CDR3 comprises 12 residues. Here the CDR3 DNA reads TGTGCCAGCAGGAGGGACTACAATGAGCAGTTCTTC. It specifies CASRRDYNEQFF.

The CDR3 region has the DNA TGCAGCGTGACCTCACTAGCGGCCCTCGGGTACAATGAGCAGTACTTC. Translating gives CSVTSLAALGYNEQYF. The chain joins TRBV29-1 to TRBJ2-1; 8 nucleotides match TRBD2. The DNA end lines up better with TRBJ2-7; the J call may be wrong. The CDR3 has 16 amino acids. Germline CDR1 reads SQVTM; CDR2 reads ANQGSEA.

This clonotype was counted at least ten times. The chain joins TRBV4-2 to TRBJ2-5, with D tentatively TRBD2 (6 bases). The V gene lost 0 bases and the J gene lost 5 bases, with 19 bases spanning the gap. Germline V lookup: CDR1 LGHNA, CDR2 YNFKEQ. CDR3 length equals 17 residues. The DNA for the CDR3 is TGTGCCAGCAGCCAAGATCGCAGTCGTCGCGGGGTGGAGACCCAGTACTTC. Its protein is CASSQDRSRRGVETQYF.

In its sample, this clonotype was seen once. This sequence joins TRBV20-1 and TRBJ2-5; D not certain. From germline, CDR1 is DFQATT and CDR2 SNEGSKA (reference sequence). CDR3 length: 13 residues. Trimming left V 6 bases short and J 3 bases short, with 14 bases between. CDR3 loop: CSARTGGKETQYF. CDR3 nucleotide sequence: TGCAGTGCGCGTACTGGCGGAAAAGAGACCCAGTACTTC.

This clonotype was counted once. The rearrangement uses TRBV11-2 and TRBJ2-7; 8 bases align to TRBD1. The V and J ends lost 6 bases and 1 base, in that order; junction bases with no gene match: 8. Germline lookup yields CDR1 SGHAT and CDR2 FQNNGV. This CDR3 comprises 15 residues. The CDR3 nucleotides read TGTGCCAGCAGACAAGGACAGGGTAGTTCCTACGAGCAGTACTTC. It specifies CASRQGQGSSYEQYF.

This chain joins TRBV10-3 and TRBJ2-5; D possibly corresponds to TRBD2 (7 bases). V was pared by 4 bases and J by 5 bases, with 14 bases between. This CDR3 is 14 amino acids long. Germline CDR1 and CDR2: ENHRY and SYGVKD. CDR3 nucleotide sequence: TGTGCCATCAGTGCGTCGGGGGGCATGGAGACCCAGTACTTC. This gives the protein CAISASGGMETQYF.

CDR3 nucleotide sequence: TGTGCCTCTCAGGGGCGCCCAGGGGAAAAACTGTTTTTT. It translates to CASQGRPGEKLFF. V is TRBV7-8 and J is TRBJ1-4, with a tentative D call TRBD1 (6 bases). The CDR3 is 13 amino acids. The V end was cut by 11 bases, the J end by 8 bases, with 18 bases between. CDR1 SGHVS and CDR2 FQNEAQ come from the germline V gene.

This clonotype occurred a few times. The chain recombines TRBV12-5 with TRBJ1-4; D remains unclear. Trimming shortened V by 3 bases and J by 8 bases, and 7 bases separated the two germline ends. The germline gives CDR1 LGHNT, CDR2 FRNRAP. The CDR3 is made up of 12 amino acids. The CDR3: CASGFFKEKLFF. As DNA, the CDR3 is TGTGCTAGTGGTTTCTTTAAGGAAAAACTGTTTTTT.

The rearrangement links TRBV20-1 to TRBJ2-5; D not resolved. CDR1 is DFQATT, CDR2 SNEGSKA, per germline (reference sequence). The V and J ends lost 1 base and 5 bases respectively, with 11 bases between them. This CDR3 is built from 13 residues. The CDR3 loop reads CSARADLEETQYF. The CDR3 DNA sequence: TGCAGTGCTAGAGCGGACCTGGAGGAGACCCAGTACTTC.

The V call is TRBV7-2, the J call TRBJ2-7; 10 bases fit TRBD2. Trimming at V came to 5 bases and at J to 0 bases, leaving 10 bases not matched to a gene. This CDR3 region has 17 residues. The germline CDR1 and CDR2 sequences are SGHTA and FQGNSA. The DNA of the CDR3 is TGTGCCAGCAGCCCCGGGGTAGCGGGAGGAAACTCCTACGAGCAGTACTTC. Encoded protein: CASSPGVAGGNSYEQYF.

This clonotype has ten or more counts. V and J are TRBV29-1 and TRBJ2-7; D unresolved. Trimming stripped 6 bases from V and 5 bases from J, with 11 bases between. CDR1 SQVTM and CDR2 ANQGSEA come from the germline V gene. The CDR3 runs 11 residues. Here the CDR3 reads CSVASGDEQYF. The CDR3 nucleotides are TGCAGCGTCGCCTCTGGGGACGAGCAGTACTTC.

This chain joins TRBV7-3 and TRBJ1-3; 7 positions match TRBD1. This CDR3 spans 14 amino acids. Germline V gene data show CDR1 as SGHTA and CDR2 as FQGTGA. V lost 8 bases and J lost 3; bases outside the gene matches: 7. CDR3 in amino acids: CASYYRGNGNTIYF. Written as DNA, the CDR3 is TGTGCCAGCTACTACAGGGGTAATGGAAACACCATATATTTT. Full variable domain (rest looked up from reference TRBV7-3 and TRBJ1-3): GAGVSQTPSNKVTEKGKYVELRCDPISGHTALYWYRQSLGQGPEFLIYFQGTGAADDSGLPNDRFFAVRPEGSVSTLKIQRTERGDSAVYLCASYYRGNGNTIYFGEGSWLTVV.

The chain is built from TRBV2 and TRBJ2-5, with no clear D. V was clipped by 6 bases and J by 5 bases, with 13 bases between them. This CDR3 is built from 13 residues. Looked up from germline, CDR1 is SNHLY and CDR2 is FYNNEI. CDR3 bases: TGTGCCAGCAGGTGGGGTACCAGGGAGACCCAGTACTTC. Protein product: CASRWGTRETQYF. The full variable domain, its missing parts supplied by reference TRBV2 and TRBJ2-5, is EPEVTQTPSHQVTQMGQEVILRCVPISNHLYFYWYRQILGQKVEFLVSFYNNEISEKSEIFDDQFSVERPDGSNFTLKIRSTKLEDSAMYFCASRWGTRETQYFGPGTRLLVL.

The chain recombines TRBV9 with TRBJ2-2, with TRBD2 matching 10 bases. V was clipped by 2 bases and J by 6 bases; unmatched bases: 4. Germline V gene data show CDR1 as SGDLS and CDR2 as YYNGEE. This CDR3 contains 15 residues. CDR3 amino acids: CASSVSGGFSGELFF. Written as DNA, the CDR3 is TGTGCCAGCAGCGTTAGCGGGGGGTTTTCCGGGGAGCTGTTTTTT.